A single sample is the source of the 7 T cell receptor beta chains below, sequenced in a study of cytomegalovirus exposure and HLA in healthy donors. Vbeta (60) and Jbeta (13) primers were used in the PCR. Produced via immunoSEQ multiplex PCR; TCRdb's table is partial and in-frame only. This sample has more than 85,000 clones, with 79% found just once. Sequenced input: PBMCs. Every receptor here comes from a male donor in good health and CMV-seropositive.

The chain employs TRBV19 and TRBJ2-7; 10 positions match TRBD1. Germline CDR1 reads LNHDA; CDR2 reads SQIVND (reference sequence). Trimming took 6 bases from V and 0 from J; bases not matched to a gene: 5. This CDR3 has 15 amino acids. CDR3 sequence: CASRNRDRGSYEQYF. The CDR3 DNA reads TGTGCCAGTAGGAACCGGGACAGGGGCTCCTACGAGCAGTACTTC.

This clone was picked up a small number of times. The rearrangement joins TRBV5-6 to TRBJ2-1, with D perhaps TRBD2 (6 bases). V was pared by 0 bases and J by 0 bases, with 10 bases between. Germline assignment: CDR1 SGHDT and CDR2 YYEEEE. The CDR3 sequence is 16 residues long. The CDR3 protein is CASSLAGGSSYNEQFF. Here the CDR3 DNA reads TGTGCCAGCAGCTTGGCCGGGGGAAGCTCCTACAATGAGCAGTTCTTC. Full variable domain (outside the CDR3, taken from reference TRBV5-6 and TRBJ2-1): DAGVTQSPTHLIKTRGQQVTLRCSPKSGHDTVSWYQQALGQGPQFIFQYYEEEERQRGNFPDRFSGHQFPNYSSELNVNALLLGDSALYLCASSLAGGSSYNEQFFGPGTRLTVL.

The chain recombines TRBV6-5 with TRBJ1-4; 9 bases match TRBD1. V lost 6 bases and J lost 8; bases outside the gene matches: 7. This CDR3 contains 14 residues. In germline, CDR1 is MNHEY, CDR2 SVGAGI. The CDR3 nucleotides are TGTGCCAGCAGACGGGACAGGGTGAGCGAAAAACTGTTTTTT. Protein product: CASRRDRVSEKLFF.

In nucleotides, the CDR3 is TGTGCCAGCAGTAACGGGGGGGCCTTCTACAATGAGCAGTTCTTC. Translation gives CASSNGGAFYNEQFF. The J gene is TRBJ2-1, the V gene TRBV27; TRBD2 matches at 8 bases. From germline, CDR1 is MNHEY and CDR2 SMNVEV (reference sequence). After removal of 5 bases from V and 3 bases from J, the junction contained 6 bases not matched to a gene. The CDR3 spans 15 residues.

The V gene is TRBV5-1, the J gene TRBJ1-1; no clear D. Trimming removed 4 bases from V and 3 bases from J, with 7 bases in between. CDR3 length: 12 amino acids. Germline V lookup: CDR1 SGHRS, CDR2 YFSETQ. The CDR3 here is CASSPLDTEAFF. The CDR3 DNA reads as TGCGCCAGCAGCCCGCTAGACACTGAAGCTTTCTTT. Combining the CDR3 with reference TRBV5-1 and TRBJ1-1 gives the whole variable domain KAGVTQTPRYLIKTRGQQVTLSCSPISGHRSVSWYQQTPGQGLQFLFEYFSETQRNKGNFPGRFSGRQFSNSRSEMNVSTLELGDSALYLCASSPLDTEAFFGQGTRLTVV.

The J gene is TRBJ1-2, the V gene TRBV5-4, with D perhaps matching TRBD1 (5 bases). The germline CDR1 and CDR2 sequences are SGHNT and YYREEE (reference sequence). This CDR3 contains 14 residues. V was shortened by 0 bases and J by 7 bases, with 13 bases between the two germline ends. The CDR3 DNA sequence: TGTGCCAGCAGCTTGGGGGCAGGGTTTGTTGGCTACACCTTC. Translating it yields CASSLGAGFVGYTF.

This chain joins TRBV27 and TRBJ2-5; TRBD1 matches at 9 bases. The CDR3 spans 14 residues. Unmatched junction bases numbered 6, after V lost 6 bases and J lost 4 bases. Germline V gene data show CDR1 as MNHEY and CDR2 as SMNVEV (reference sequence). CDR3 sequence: CASSQQGARETQYF. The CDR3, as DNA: TGTGCCAGCAGCCAACAGGGGGCGCGAGAGACCCAGTACTTC.